A single sample gave rise to the 29 T cell receptor beta chains below, sequenced in a study of control samples from healthy donors and cancer patients (dated by TCRdb to the early 2020s). Library creation used the immunoSEQ multiplex PCR assay. TCRdb re-hosts the immuneACCESS table, in-frame sequences only. Its copies lack some clones; in the studies checked, an unresolved V gene accounts for under half of them, and the cause for the rest is not known. A total of 75,000 or so clones appear in this sample, about nine tenths of them only once. Of the sample, about 6% is held by the ten largest clones. Sequencing was carried out using PBMCs. These receptors originate from a man in his 60s with colorectal cancer.

The chain is built from TRBV11-3 and TRBJ2-7; 11 bases map to TRBD2. Unmatched junction bases numbered 2, after V lost 1 base and J lost 3 bases. This CDR3 is built from 15 residues. Per germline, CDR1 SGHNT and CDR2 YENEEA. CDR3 in amino acids: CASSLGGTSGYEQYF. The CDR3 DNA reads TGTGCCAGCAGCTTAGGCGGGACTAGCGGCTACGAGCAGTACTTC.

This chain uses TRBV27 with TRBJ1-5; D is uncertain. Trimming took 6 bases from V and 0 from J, leaving 12 bases between them. The CDR3 has 15 amino acids. Germline V gene data show CDR1 as MNHEY and CDR2 as SMNVEV (reference sequence). The CDR3 loop reads CASSSLSGSNQPQHF. The CDR3 region has the DNA TGTGCCAGCAGCTCCCTCAGCGGTAGCAATCAGCCCCAGCATTTT.

The gene calls are TRBV29-1 and TRBJ2-5; 8 bases agree with TRBD2. Germline assignment: CDR1 SQVTM and CDR2 ANQGSEA. The length of the CDR3 is 14 residues. The V and J ends lost 4 bases and 4 bases, in that order; junction bases with no gene match: 8. The CDR3 sequence is CSVASGGAVETQYF. CDR3 nucleotide sequence: TGCAGCGTTGCTTCCGGGGGGGCCGTAGAGACCCAGTACTTC.

The chain couples TRBV18 to TRBJ2-7, with D perhaps TRBD2 (6 bases). The ends were cut back, 2 bases at V and 5 bases at J, with 13 bases in the middle. Germline CDR1 and CDR2: KGHSH and LQKENI. The CDR3 contains 14 residues. The CDR3 is CASSPRIREDEQYF. For the CDR3, the DNA is TGTGCCAGCTCACCAAGAATCAGGGAGGACGAGCAGTACTTC.

This rearrangement joins TRBV9 to TRBJ1-6; 8 bases line up with TRBD1. Trimming removed 3 bases from V and 8 bases from J; junction bases left unmatched: 7. The CDR3 contains 15 residues. Germline values: CDR1 SGDLS, CDR2 YYNGEE. CDR3 loop: CASSADRAFHSPLHF. The CDR3 DNA reads TGTGCCAGCAGCGCGGACAGGGCTTTCCATTCACCCCTCCACTTT.

V is TRBV19 and J is TRBJ2-7; D might be TRBD1 or TRBD2, each matching 5 bases. This CDR3 has 14 residues. Germline assignment: CDR1 LNHDA and CDR2 SQIVND (reference sequence). V was clipped by 1 base and J by 7 bases, with 14 bases between them. CDR3 in amino acids: CASSIGGSSGEQYF. Here the CDR3 DNA reads TGTGCCAGTAGTATAGGGGGCTCCTCGGGGGAGCAGTACTTC.

This chain links TRBV5-4 with TRBJ1-4; D remains ambiguous. CDR3 length: 16 residues. Per the germline V gene, CDR1 is SGHNT and CDR2 is YYREEE (reference sequence). V lost 0 bases and J lost 2, with 11 bases in between. The CDR3: CASSLEVGSTNEKLFF. As DNA, the CDR3 is TGTGCCAGCAGCTTGGAGGTCGGGTCGACTAATGAAAAACTGTTTTTT.

J is TRBJ1-6 and V is TRBV5-1; the D gene is possibly TRBD1 (6 bases). The CDR3 runs 18 residues. The V and J ends lost 0 bases and 8 bases respectively, with 21 bases between them. Germline CDR1 reads SGHRS; CDR2 reads YFSETQ. The CDR3 nucleotides read TGCGCCAGCAGCTTGGCCGGACGGGGGCTTTACACTGATTCACCCCTCCACTTT. Its protein product is CASSLAGRGLYTDSPLHF.

The chain carries TRBV18 and TRBJ2-1; D remains unclear. The CDR3 length is 12 residues. Germline assignment: CDR1 KGHSH and CDR2 LQKENI. Trimming stripped 3 bases from V and 8 bases from J, with 8 bases between. The CDR3 here is CASSPTRDEQFF. For the CDR3, the DNA is TGTGCCAGCTCACCCACGCGCGATGAGCAGTTCTTC.

The V gene is TRBV6-5, the J gene TRBJ1-2, with D hard to call. Germline CDR1 is MNHEY and CDR2 is SVGAGI. V lost 0 bases, J lost 3 bases, and 8 bases lay in between. CDR3 size: 14 residues. CDR3 loop: CASSYSDGYYGYTF. CDR3 nucleotides: TGTGCCAGCAGTTACTCGGACGGATACTATGGCTACACCTTC.

The CDR3 sequence is CASRLNRDRRRYEQYF. The DNA of the CDR3 is TGTGCCAGCAGATTAAACCGGGACAGGAGGCGGTACGAGCAGTACTTC. V usage is TRBV2 and J usage is TRBJ2-7; 8 bases agree with TRBD1. Germline trimming cut 6 bases from V and 4 bases from J; bases unmatched to any gene: 14. This CDR3 is 16 amino acids long. The germline V gene has CDR1 SNHLY and CDR2 FYNNEI.

The chain carries TRBV5-1 and TRBJ2-5; 9 bases agree with TRBD2. The V and J ends lost 4 bases and 4 bases, in that order; junction bases with no gene match: 14. Per the germline V gene, CDR1 is SGHRS and CDR2 is YFSETQ. The CDR3 runs to 17 residues. The CDR3 region is CASSPLGLARLGETQYF. CDR3 DNA: TGCGCCAGCAGCCCACTGGGACTAGCCCGATTGGGAGAGACCCAGTACTTC.

The chain combines TRBV6-5 with TRBJ1-4; no clear D gene. From germline, CDR1 is MNHEY and CDR2 SVGAGI. V was clipped by 6 bases and J by 8 bases, with 13 bases between them. CDR3 length: 13 amino acids. CDR3 protein: CASRTRELEKLFF. The CDR3 DNA reads as TGTGCCAGCAGGACCCGGGAGCTGGAAAAACTGTTTTTT.

This clone was seen once. The CDR3 protein is CSVVQGMGGTQYF. DNA for the CDR3: TGCAGCGTCGTACAGGGGATGGGGGGGACCCAGTACTTC. The chain is built from TRBV29-1 and TRBJ2-5; weak D call: TRBD1 (7 bases). The CDR3 totals 13 residues. V was pared by 6 bases and J by 7 bases, with 18 bases between. Germline V CDR1 and CDR2: SQVTM, ANQGSEA.

Notes on this clone: The junction shows a germline mismatch at one end, possibly a read error. The V call is TRBV7-9, the J call TRBJ1-2, with D hard to call. This CDR3 spans 13 amino acids. Germline V gives CDR1 SEHNR, CDR2 FQNEAQ (reference sequence). The chain's CDR3 is CASTLGRNYGYTF. The DNA of the CDR3 is TGTGCCAGCACCTTAGGGAGAAACTATGGCTACACCTTC.

The genes are TRBV2 and TRBJ1-5; no definite D call. The CDR3 loop spans 15 amino acids. Trimming pared 1 base from V and 7 bases from J, leaving 14 bases between. Germline lookup yields CDR1 SNHLY and CDR2 FYNNEI. In nucleotides, the CDR3 is TGTGCCAGCAGTGAAGTGAGAGTGGGTCCCCAGCCCCAGCATTTT. Translation gives CASSEVRVGPQPQHF.

The CDR3 sequence: CASSQDVAGEAKNIQYF. In DNA form, the CDR3 reads TGCGCCAGCAGCCAAGACGTCGCGGGGGAGGCCAAAAACATTCAGTACTTC. The chain combines TRBV4-3 with TRBJ2-4; 7 bases line up with TRBD2. Germline assignment: CDR1 LGHNA and CDR2 YSLEER. V gave up 0 bases and J gave up 1 base; unmatched junction bases: 6. This CDR3 has 17 amino acids.

The V gene is TRBV6-5, the J gene TRBJ2-7; the match to TRBD2 covers 11 bases. After removal of 5 bases from V and 5 bases from J, the junction contained 8 bases not matched to a gene. This CDR3 region has 15 residues. The germline CDR1 and CDR2 sequences are MNHEY and SVGAGI. The CDR3 is CASSQLAGAFDEQYF. CDR3 coding DNA: TGTGCCAGCAGTCAACTAGCGGGGGCTTTTGACGAGCAGTACTTC.

The table lists this clone with a few counts. Other DNA sequences in this specimen translate into the identical CDR3. The rearrangement joins TRBV4-1 to TRBJ1-3; unclear D gene. Trimming shortened V by 0 bases and J by 2 bases, and 8 bases separated the two germline ends. CDR3 length equals 15 residues. The germline gives CDR1 MGHRA, CDR2 YSYEKL. Here the CDR3 reads CASSQDLGAGNTIYF. The CDR3 DNA sequence: TGCGCCAGCAGCCAAGATTTAGGCGCTGGAAACACCATATATTTT.

V usage is TRBV19 and J usage is TRBJ2-2, with a tentative D call TRBD2 (5 bases). The CDR3 extends over 14 amino acids. The germline V and J ends were trimmed by 10 bases and 0 bases, with 12 bases remaining between them. The germline V gene encodes CDR1 LNHDA and CDR2 SQIVND (reference sequence). CDR3 bases: TGTGCCACTTCCGGGATCTCGAACACCGGGGAGCTGTTTTTT. Its protein is CATSGISNTGELFF.

The chain employs TRBV6-1 and TRBJ2-7; tentative D call: TRBD2 (5 bases). V was shortened by 6 bases and J by 0 bases, with 9 bases between the two germline ends. Germline CDR1 and CDR2: MNHNS and SASEGT. The CDR3 is 13 amino acids. DNA for the CDR3: TGTGCCAGCAGGTGGGGAGCCTCCTACGAGCAGTACTTC. Amino acid sequence: CASRWGASYEQYF.

The chain has TRBV10-3 and TRBJ2-7; the D is unclear. Per germline, CDR1 ENHRY and CDR2 SYGVKD. The CDR3 has 12 amino acids. Trimming stripped 0 bases from V and 5 bases from J, with 5 bases between. The CDR3 region is CAISESGNEQYF. The CDR3 nucleotides read TGTGCCATCAGTGAGTCGGGGAACGAGCAGTACTTC.

The rearrangement joins TRBV6-5 to TRBJ1-4, with D perhaps matching TRBD1 (5 bases). CDR3 length: 15 amino acids. The V end lost 6 bases, the J end lost 7 bases, and 18 bases lay between the germline ends. CDR1 and CDR2 from the germline V gene are MNHEY and SVGAGI. CDR3 sequence reads: CASSGTGQPFEKLFF. CDR3 in DNA: TGTGCCAGCAGCGGAACAGGTCAGCCTTTTGAAAAACTGTTTTTT.

The rearrangement joins TRBV7-9 to TRBJ2-7; the D gene could be TRBD1 or TRBD2 (6 bases each). The germline V gene has CDR1 SEHNR and CDR2 FQNEAQ (reference sequence). V lost 7 bases, J lost 6 bases, and 13 bases lay in between. The CDR3 is 12 residues long. The CDR3 sequence is CASKRGAGEQYF. CDR3 bases: TGTGCCAGCAAGAGGGGGGCTGGCGAGCAGTACTTC.

This clone was picked up one time. The chain carries TRBV9 and TRBJ2-1, with D unclear. Looked up from germline, CDR1 is SGDLS and CDR2 is YYNGEE. The ends were cut back, 0 bases at V and 5 bases at J, with 6 bases in the middle. CDR3 size: 13 residues. The CDR3 spells CASSVGQHNEQFF. DNA of the CDR3: TGTGCCAGCAGCGTAGGTCAGCACAATGAGCAGTTCTTC.

The gene calls are TRBV7-9 and TRBJ1-1, with D hard to call. The CDR3 loop spans 15 amino acids. Germline V gene data show CDR1 as SEHNR and CDR2 as FQNEAQ (reference sequence). V was clipped by 6 bases and J by 1 base, with 15 bases between them. Here the CDR3 DNA reads TGTGCCAGCAGATCCCTCGGACGGCAGAACACTGAAGCTTTCTTT. Protein product: CASRSLGRQNTEAFF.

The V call is TRBV6-5, the J call TRBJ2-3, with D uncertain. CDR3 length equals 16 residues. Per the germline V gene, CDR1 is MNHEY and CDR2 is SVGAGI. Trimming stripped 2 bases from V and 5 bases from J, with 17 bases between. Here the CDR3 DNA reads TGTGCCAGCAGTTACGGCAGCACAAAGGCAAGAGATACGCAGTATTTT. Its translation is CASSYGSTKARDTQYF.

J is TRBJ2-2 and V is TRBV7-2; maybe TRBD2 (7 bases). V dropped 5 bases and J dropped 6 bases, with 10 bases sitting between them. The CDR3 covers 13 residues. Germline V gives CDR1 SGHTA, CDR2 FQGNSA. This CDR3 is CASSLGGAGELFF. DNA of the CDR3: TGTGCCAGCAGCCTAGGGGGGGCCGGGGAGCTGTTTTTT.

The rearrangement joins TRBV5-6 to TRBJ1-2; 11 bases align to TRBD1. The CDR3 consists of 15 residues. Germline values: CDR1 SGHDT, CDR2 YYEEEE. V gave up 4 bases and J gave up 2 bases; unmatched junction bases: 4. The CDR3 region has the DNA TGTGCCAGCAGCCGGACAGGGGGCGAGAACTATGGCTACACCTTC. Its translation: CASSRTGGENYGYTF.